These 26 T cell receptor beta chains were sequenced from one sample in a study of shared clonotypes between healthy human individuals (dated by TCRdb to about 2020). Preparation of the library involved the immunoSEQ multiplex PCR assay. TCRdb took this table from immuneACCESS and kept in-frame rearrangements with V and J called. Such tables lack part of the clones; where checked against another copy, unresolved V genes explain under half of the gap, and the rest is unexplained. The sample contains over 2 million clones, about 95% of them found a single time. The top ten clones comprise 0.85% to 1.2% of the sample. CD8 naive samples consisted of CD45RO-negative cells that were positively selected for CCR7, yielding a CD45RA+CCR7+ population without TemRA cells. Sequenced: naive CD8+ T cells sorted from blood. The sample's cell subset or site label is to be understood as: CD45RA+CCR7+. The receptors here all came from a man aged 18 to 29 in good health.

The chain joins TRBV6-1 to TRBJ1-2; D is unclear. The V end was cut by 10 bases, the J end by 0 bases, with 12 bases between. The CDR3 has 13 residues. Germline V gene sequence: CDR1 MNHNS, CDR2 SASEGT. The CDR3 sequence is CAIVQSSNYGYTF. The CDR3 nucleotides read TGTGCCATCGTACAAAGTTCTAACTATGGCTACACCTTC.

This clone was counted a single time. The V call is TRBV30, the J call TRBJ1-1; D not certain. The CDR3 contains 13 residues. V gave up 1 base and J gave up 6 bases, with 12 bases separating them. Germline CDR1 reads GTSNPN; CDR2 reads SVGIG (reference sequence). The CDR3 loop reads CAWSGGELPEAFF. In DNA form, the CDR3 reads TGTGCCTGGAGTGGAGGCGAGCTACCTGAAGCTTTCTTT. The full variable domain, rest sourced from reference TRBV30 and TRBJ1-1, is SQTIHQWPATLVQPVGSPLSLECTVEGTSNPNLYWYRQAAGRGLQLLFYSVGIGQISSEVPQNLSASRPQDRQFILSSKKLLLSDSGFYLCAWSGGELPEAFFGQGTRLTVV.

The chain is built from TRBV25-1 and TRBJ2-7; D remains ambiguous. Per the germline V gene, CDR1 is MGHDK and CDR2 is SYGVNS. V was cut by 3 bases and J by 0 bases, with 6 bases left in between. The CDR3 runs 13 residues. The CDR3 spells CASSDILSYEQYF. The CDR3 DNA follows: TGTGCCAGCAGTGACATCCTCTCCTACGAGCAGTACTTC.

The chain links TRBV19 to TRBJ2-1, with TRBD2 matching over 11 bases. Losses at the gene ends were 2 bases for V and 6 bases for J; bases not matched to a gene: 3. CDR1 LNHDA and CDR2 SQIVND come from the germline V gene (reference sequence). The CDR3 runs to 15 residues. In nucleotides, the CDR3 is TGTGCCAGTAGTATACAGGGGACTAGCGGCAATGAGCAGTTCTTC. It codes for CASSIQGTSGNEQFF.

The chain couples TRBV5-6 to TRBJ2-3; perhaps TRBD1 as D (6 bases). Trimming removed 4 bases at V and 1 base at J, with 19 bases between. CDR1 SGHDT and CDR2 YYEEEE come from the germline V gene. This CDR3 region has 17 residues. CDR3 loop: CASSIPGREGGTDTQYF. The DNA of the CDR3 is TGTGCCAGCAGCATCCCCGGGCGTGAGGGGGGCACAGATACGCAGTATTTT.

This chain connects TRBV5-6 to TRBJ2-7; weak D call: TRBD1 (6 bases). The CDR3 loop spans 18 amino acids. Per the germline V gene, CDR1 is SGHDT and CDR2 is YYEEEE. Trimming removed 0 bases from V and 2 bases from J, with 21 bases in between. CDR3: CASSLGYFFSRGPYEQYF. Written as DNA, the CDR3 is TGTGCCAGCAGCTTGGGTTACTTTTTCAGCAGGGGACCCTACGAGCAGTACTTC.

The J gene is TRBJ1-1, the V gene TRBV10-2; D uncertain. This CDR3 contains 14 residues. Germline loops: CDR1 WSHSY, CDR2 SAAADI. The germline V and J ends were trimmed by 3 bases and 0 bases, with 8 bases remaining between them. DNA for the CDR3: TGCGCCAGCAGTGATTGGCTTATGAACACTGAAGCTTTCTTT. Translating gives CASSDWLMNTEAFF.

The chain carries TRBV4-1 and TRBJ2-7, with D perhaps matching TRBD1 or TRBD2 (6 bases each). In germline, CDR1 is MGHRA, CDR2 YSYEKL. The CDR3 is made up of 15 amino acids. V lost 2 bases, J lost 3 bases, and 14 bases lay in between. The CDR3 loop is CASSQNQEGGYEQYF. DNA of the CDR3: TGCGCCAGCAGCCAAAACCAAGAGGGGGGCTACGAGCAGTACTTC.

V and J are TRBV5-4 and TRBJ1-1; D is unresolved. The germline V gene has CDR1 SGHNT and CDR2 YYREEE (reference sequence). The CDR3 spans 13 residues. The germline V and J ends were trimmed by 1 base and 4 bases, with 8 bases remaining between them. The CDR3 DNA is TGTGCCAGCAGCTTGACGCTGAGCACTGAAGCTTTCTTT. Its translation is CASSLTLSTEAFF.

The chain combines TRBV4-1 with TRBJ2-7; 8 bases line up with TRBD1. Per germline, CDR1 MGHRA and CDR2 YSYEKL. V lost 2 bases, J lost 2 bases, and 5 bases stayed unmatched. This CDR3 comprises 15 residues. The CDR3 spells CASSQTTGEPYEQYF. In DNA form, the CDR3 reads TGCGCCAGCAGCCAAACGACAGGGGAACCCTACGAGCAGTACTTC.

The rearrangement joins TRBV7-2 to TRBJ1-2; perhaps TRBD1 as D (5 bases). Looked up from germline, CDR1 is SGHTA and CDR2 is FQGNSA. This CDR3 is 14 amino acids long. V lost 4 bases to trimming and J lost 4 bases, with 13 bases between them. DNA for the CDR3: TGTGCCAGCAGCTACTTGGAGCAGGGCTATGGCTACACCTTC. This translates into CASSYLEQGYGYTF.

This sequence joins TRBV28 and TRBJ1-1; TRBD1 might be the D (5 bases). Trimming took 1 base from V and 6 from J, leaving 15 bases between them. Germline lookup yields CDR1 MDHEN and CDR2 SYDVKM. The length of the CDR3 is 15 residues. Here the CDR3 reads CASSLFWGGGAEAFF. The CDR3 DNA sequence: TGTGCCAGCAGTTTATTCTGGGGAGGAGGGGCTGAAGCTTTCTTT.

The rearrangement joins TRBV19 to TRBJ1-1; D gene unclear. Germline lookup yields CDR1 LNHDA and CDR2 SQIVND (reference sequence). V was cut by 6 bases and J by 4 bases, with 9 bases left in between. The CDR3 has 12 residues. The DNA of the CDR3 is TGTGCCAGTAGCTTCTACGGCACTGAAGCTTTCTTT. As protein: CASSFYGTEAFF.

DNA for the CDR3: TGTGCCAGCGAGGGGAGGAGCGATGAGCAGTTCTTC. It codes for CASEGRSDEQFF. V is TRBV7-9 and J is TRBJ2-1; weak D call: TRBD2 (6 bases). The CDR3 sequence is 12 residues long. Between the trimmed V and J ends, which lost 8 bases and 8 bases, there was a span of 13 bases. Germline V gene lookup returns CDR1 SEHNR and CDR2 FQNEAQ (reference sequence).

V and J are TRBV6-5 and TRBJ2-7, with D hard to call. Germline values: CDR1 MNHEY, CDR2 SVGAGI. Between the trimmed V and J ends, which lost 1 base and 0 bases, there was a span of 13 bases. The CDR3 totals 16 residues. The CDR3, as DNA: TGTGCCAGCAGTTACTTCGCGGATACTCGCTCCTACGAGCAGTACTTC. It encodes CASSYFADTRSYEQYF.

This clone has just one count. CDR3 sequence reads: CASSFIRAAPNYGYTF. In DNA form, the CDR3 reads TGTGCCAGCAGTTTTATAAGGGCAGCCCCTAACTATGGCTACACCTTC. The gene calls are TRBV28 and TRBJ1-2, with D hard to call. This CDR3 comprises 16 residues. Germline values: CDR1 MDHEN, CDR2 SYDVKM. Trimming took 3 bases from V and 0 from J, leaving 14 bases between them.

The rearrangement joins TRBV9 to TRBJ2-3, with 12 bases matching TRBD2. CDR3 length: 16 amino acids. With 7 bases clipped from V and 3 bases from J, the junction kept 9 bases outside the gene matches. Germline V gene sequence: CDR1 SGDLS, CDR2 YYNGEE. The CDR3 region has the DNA TGTGCCAGCTCGACTAGCGGGGGTGGAGTAACAGATACGCAGTATTTT. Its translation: CASSTSGGGVTDTQYF.

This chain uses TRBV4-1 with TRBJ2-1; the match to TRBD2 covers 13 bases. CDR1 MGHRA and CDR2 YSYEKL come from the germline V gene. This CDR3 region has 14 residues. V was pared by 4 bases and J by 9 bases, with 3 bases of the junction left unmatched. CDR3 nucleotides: TGCGCCAGCAGCCCGACTAGCGGGGGGATTGAGCAGTTCTTC. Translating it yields CASSPTSGGIEQFF.

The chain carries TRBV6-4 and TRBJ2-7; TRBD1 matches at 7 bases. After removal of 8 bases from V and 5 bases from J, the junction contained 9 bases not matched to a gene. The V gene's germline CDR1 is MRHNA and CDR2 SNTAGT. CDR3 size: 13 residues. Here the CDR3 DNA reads TGTGCCAGCGAGTGTAGGACAGGCGACGAGCAGTACTTC. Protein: CASECRTGDEQYF.

CDR3 loop: CASSLGPEGSGNTIYF. CDR3 DNA sequence: TGTGCCAGCAGCTTAGGACCGGAGGGATCCGGAAACACCATATATTTT. This chain uses TRBV11-1 with TRBJ1-3; D gene unclear. The CDR3 extends over 16 amino acids. Per germline, CDR1 SGHAT and CDR2 FQDESV (reference sequence). The V end lost 1 base, the J end lost 4 bases, and 14 bases lay between the germline ends. The entire variable domain, with the rest obtained from reference TRBV11-1 and TRBJ1-3, is as follows: EAEVAQSPRYKITEKSQAVAFWCDPISGHATLYWYRQILGQGPELLVQFQDESVVDDSQLPKDRFSAERLKGVDSTLKIQPAELGDSAMYLCASSLGPEGSGNTIYFGEGSWLTVV.

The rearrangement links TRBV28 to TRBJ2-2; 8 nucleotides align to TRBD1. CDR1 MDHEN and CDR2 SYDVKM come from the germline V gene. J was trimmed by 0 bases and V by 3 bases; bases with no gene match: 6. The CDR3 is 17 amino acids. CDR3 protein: CASSFQKTGANTGELFF. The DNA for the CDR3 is TGTGCCAGCAGTTTCCAAAAGACAGGGGCGAACACCGGGGAGCTGTTTTTT.

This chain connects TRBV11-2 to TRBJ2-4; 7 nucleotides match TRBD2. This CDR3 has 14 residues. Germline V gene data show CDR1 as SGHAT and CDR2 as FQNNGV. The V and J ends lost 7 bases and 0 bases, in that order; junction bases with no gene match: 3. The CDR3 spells CASTSGIAKNIQYF. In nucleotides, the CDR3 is TGTGCCAGCACCAGCGGGATAGCCAAAAACATTCAGTACTTC.

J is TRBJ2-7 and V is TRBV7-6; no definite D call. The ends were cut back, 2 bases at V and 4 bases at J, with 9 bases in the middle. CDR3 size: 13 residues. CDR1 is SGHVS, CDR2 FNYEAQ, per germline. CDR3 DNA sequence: TGTGCCAGCAGCTTATCCCGAAATTACGAGCAGTACTTC. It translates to CASSLSRNYEQYF.

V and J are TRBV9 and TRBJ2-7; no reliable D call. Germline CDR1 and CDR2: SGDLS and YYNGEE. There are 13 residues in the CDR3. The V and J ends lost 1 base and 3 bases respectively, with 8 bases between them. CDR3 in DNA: TGTGCCAGCAGCGTAAACTCTGACTACGAGCAGTACTTC. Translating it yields CASSVNSDYEQYF. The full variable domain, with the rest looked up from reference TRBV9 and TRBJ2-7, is DSGVTQTPKHLITATGQRVTLRCSPRSGDLSVYWYQQSLDQGLQFLIQYYNGEERAKGNILERFSAQQFPDLHSELNLSSLELGDSALYFCASSVNSDYEQYFGPGTRLTVT.

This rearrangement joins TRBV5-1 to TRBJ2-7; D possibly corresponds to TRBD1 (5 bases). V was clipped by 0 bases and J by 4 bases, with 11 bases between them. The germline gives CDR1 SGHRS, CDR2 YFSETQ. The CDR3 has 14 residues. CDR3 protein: CASSLGQTKYEQYF. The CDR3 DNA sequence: TGCGCCAGCAGCTTGGGACAGACCAAATACGAGCAGTACTTC.

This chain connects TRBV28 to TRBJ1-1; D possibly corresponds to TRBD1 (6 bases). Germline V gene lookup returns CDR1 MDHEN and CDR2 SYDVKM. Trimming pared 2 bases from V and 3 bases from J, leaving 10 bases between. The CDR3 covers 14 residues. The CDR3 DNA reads TGTGCCAGCAGTTTAAGGGGGTACGACACTGAAGCTTTCTTT. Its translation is CASSLRGYDTEAFF.